This T cell receptor beta chain originates from a study of shared clonotypes between healthy human individuals. Overall study findings and caveats: Memory subsets generally showed smaller estimated richness than naive subsets did. The donor pool, a small one, limited the genetic and exposure-history diversity represented. Although depth was large, rarefaction showed that sequencing of the sorted subsets was incomplete.

Each replicate PCR on the sorted subsets used around 200 ng DNA (around 30,000 T cell genomes). TCRdb keeps only in-frame clones here, not all; method: immunoSEQ multiplex PCR. The table shows some 1.5 million clones, with 95% to 99% occurring only once. With respect to this clone: Its antigen is not identified.

The CDR3 has 18 residues. The trim removed 4 bases at V and 5 bases at J, leaving 19 bases unmatched. Germline CDR1 and CDR2: SGHTA and FQGNSA. This sequence was found in a man between 25 and 39 years old in good health. Sequencing was carried out using naive CD4+ T cells sorted from blood. Sample subset: CD45RA+ positively selected. This chain joins TRBV7-2 and TRBJ2-7, with 8 bases that match TRBD1. The CDR3 region is CASSSTRRRQGSIHEQYF. DNA for the CDR3: TGTGCCAGCAGCTCCACCCGCCGAAGACAGGGGAGCATCCACGAGCAGTACTTC.